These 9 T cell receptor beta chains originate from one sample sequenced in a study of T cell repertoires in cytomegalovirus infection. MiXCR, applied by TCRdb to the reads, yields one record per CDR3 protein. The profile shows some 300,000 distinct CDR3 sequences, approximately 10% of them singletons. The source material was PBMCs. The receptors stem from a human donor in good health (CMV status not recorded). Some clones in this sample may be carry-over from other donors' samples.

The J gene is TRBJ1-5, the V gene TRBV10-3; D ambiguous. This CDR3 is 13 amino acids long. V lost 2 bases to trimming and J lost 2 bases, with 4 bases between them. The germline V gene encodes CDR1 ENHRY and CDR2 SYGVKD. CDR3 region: CAISETGNQPQHF. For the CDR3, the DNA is TGTGCCATCAGTGAGACAGGCAATCAGCCCCAGCATTTT.

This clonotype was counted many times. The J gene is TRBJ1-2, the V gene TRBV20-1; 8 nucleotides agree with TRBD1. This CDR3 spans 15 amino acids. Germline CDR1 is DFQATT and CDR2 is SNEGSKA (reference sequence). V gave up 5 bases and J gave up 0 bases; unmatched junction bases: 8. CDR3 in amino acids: CSARPGGRSNYGYTF. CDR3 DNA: TGCAGTGCTCGACCAGGGGGCAGGTCTAACTATGGCTACACCTTC.

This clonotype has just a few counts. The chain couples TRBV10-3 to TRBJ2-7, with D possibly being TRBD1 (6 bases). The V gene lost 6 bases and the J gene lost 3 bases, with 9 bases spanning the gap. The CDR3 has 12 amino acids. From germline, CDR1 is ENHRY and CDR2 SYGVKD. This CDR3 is CAIRPDSYEQYF. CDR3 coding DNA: TGTGCCATCAGGCCGGACAGCTACGAGCAGTACTTC.

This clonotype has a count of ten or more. The CDR3 DNA is TGTGCCAGCAGCCACCAAAACATGGGTCCCTATGGCTACACCTTC. Its translation is CASSHQNMGPYGYTF. V is TRBV7-2 and J is TRBJ1-2; D not certain. The CDR3 runs to 15 residues. CDR1 and CDR2 (germline): SGHTA, FQGNSA. V lost 5 bases to trimming and J lost 4 bases, with 17 bases between them.

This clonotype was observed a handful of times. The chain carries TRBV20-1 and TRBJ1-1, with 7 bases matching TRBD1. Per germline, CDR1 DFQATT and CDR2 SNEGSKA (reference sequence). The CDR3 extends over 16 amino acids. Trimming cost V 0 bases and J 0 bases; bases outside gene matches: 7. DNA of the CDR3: TGCAGTGCTAGAGACCCAATGGGACAGCTGAACACTGAAGCTTTCTTT. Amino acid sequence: CSARDPMGQLNTEAFF.

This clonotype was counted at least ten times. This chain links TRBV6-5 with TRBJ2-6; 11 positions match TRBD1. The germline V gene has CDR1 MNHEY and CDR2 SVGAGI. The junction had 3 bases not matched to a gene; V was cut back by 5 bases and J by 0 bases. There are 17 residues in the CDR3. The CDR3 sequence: CASSLGTGGSGANVLTF. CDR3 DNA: TGTGCCAGCAGTCTTGGGACAGGGGGCTCTGGGGCCAACGTCCTGACTTTC.

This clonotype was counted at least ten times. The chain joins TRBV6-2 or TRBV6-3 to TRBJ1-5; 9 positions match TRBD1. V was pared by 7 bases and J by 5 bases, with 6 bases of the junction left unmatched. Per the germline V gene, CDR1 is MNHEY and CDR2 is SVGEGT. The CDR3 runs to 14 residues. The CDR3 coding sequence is TGTGCCAGCATGGACAGGGGAGGCCATCAGCCCCAGCATTTT. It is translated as CASMDRGGHQPQHF.

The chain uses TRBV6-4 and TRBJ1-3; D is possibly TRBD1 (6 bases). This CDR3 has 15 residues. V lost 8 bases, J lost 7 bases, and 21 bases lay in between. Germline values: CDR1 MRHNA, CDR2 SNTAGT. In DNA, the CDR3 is TGTGCCAGCGCCTATGACAGGCCCCTAGGGAACACCATATATTTT. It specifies CASAYDRPLGNTIYF.

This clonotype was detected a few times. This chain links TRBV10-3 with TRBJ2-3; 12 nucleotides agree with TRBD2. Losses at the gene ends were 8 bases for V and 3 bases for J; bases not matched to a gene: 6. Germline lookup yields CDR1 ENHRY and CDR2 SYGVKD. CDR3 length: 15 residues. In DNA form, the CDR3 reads TGTGCCATCGGAGGACTAGCGGGGTCTACAGATACGCAGTATTTT. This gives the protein CAIGGLAGSTDTQYF.